These 25 T cell receptor beta chains were sequenced from one sample in a study of identical twins. A single record per CDR3 protein comes from TCRdb applying MiXCR to the 5' RACE reads. The table has approximately 690,000 distinct CDR3 sequences, 5.5% to 6.5% seen once. Sequences were obtained from naive T cells sorted from blood. These receptors were collected from a man in his late teens or twenties in good health.

The V and J genes are TRBV24-1 and TRBJ2-2; no clear D gene. This CDR3 is 15 amino acids long. Germline V gene lookup returns CDR1 KGHDR and CDR2 SFDVKD. Trimming stripped 5 bases from V and 2 bases from J, with 11 bases between. Here the CDR3 DNA reads TGTGCCACCAGTGTTCCGGGCTCCAACACCGGGGAGCTGTTTTTT. This codes for CATSVPGSNTGELFF.

The V gene is TRBV3-1, the J gene TRBJ2-1; D is ambiguous. Looked up from germline, CDR1 is LGHDT and CDR2 is YNNKEL (reference sequence). This CDR3 is 12 amino acids long. Trimming cost V 1 base and J 12 bases, with 10 bases left between them. The CDR3 nucleotides are TGTGCCAGCAGCCAAGGACCTCCTGTGCAGTTCTTC. Residues: CASSQGPPVQFF.

This clonotype was counted many times. The V and J genes are TRBV12-3 or TRBV12-4 and TRBJ2-3; possibly TRBD1 or TRBD2 for D (5 bases each). CDR3 length equals 15 residues. Trimming took 4 bases from V and 1 from J, leaving 12 bases between them. CDR3 in DNA: TGTGCCAGCAGTTCCCGGGACGGCCGCACAGATACGCAGTATTTT. Its protein product is CASSSRDGRTDTQYF.

The V and J genes are TRBV5-1 and TRBJ2-3, with TRBD2 as a possible D gene (5 bases). Germline CDR1 reads SGHRS; CDR2 reads YFSETQ. This CDR3 contains 17 residues. Deletions cut 3 bases from V and 4 bases from J, with 21 bases between. The CDR3 DNA reads TGCGCCAGCAGCTCGGAACTAGTAATCCCGTTGTCAGATACGCAGTATTTT. Translating gives CASSSELVIPLSDTQYF.

This clonotype has only a few counts. The CDR3 bases are TGTGCCAGCAGCTTAGGGGGACGGGACCTCTATGGCTACACCTTC. It translates to CASSLGGRDLYGYTF. The chain employs TRBV7-9 and TRBJ1-2; maybe TRBD1 (5 bases). Germline V gene data show CDR1 as SEHNR and CDR2 as FQNEAQ (reference sequence). The CDR3 covers 15 residues. The V gene lost 1 base and the J gene lost 4 bases, with 13 bases spanning the gap.

This clonotype was detected ten times or more. V and J are TRBV7-2 and TRBJ2-7; no clear D gene. With 1 base removed from V and 2 bases from J, the gap between germline ends came to 12 bases. The germline gives CDR1 SGHTA, CDR2 FQGNSA. The CDR3 runs 15 residues. Here the CDR3 reads CASSLVPGPTYEQYF. The CDR3 DNA follows: TGTGCCAGCAGCTTAGTTCCTGGCCCCACCTACGAGCAGTACTTC. Full variable domain (remainder filled in from reference TRBV7-2 and TRBJ2-7): GAGVSQSPSNKVTEKGKDVELRCDPISGHTALYWYRQSLGQGLEFLIYFQGNSAPDKSGLPSDRFSAERTGGSVSTLTIQRTQQEDSAVYLCASSLVPGPTYEQYFGPGTRLTVT.

This clonotype was counted ten times or more. Relative to the germline gene, one junction end is altered; a read error may explain this. The J gene is TRBJ2-2, the V gene TRBV5-1, with D perhaps TRBD1 or TRBD2 (5 bases each). CDR3 size: 14 residues. Germline V gives CDR1 SGHRS, CDR2 YFSETQ. CDR3 bases: TGTGCCAGCAGCTTAGAAGGGACCACCGGGGAGCTGTTTTTT. Its translation: CASSLEGTTGELFF.

The sample holds many counts of this clonotype. The chain uses TRBV20-1 and TRBJ2-2; D perhaps matches TRBD1 (6 bases). Germline V gives CDR1 DFQATT, CDR2 SNEGSKA (reference sequence). Deletions cut 2 bases from V and 2 bases from J, with 12 bases between. This CDR3 spans 15 amino acids. CDR3 amino acids: CSARSDSPNTGELFF. In DNA form, the CDR3 reads TGCAGTGCTAGATCGGACAGCCCTAACACCGGGGAGCTGTTTTTT.

This clonotype has a count of ten or more. The rearrangement joins TRBV11-2 to TRBJ2-5; tentative D call: TRBD2 (6 bases). The length of the CDR3 is 14 residues. Germline V CDR1 and CDR2: SGHAT, FQNNGV. The V gene lost 5 bases and the J gene lost 5 bases, with 15 bases spanning the gap. DNA of the CDR3: TGTGCCAGCAGCACACCCGACGGAGGGGAGACCCAGTACTTC. This sequence encodes CASSTPDGGETQYF.

This clonotype showed up many times. The J gene is TRBJ2-7, the V gene TRBV5-5; D unclear. V was clipped by 1 base and J by 0 bases, with 8 bases between them. Germline values: CDR1 SGHKS, CDR2 YYEKEE (reference sequence). The CDR3 totals 14 residues. The CDR3 region has the DNA TGTGCCAGCAGCTTGCAGATGAGCTCCTACGAGCAGTACGTC. Amino acid sequence: CASSLQMSSYEQYV.

This clonotype was recorded at least ten times. The chain employs TRBV12-3 or TRBV12-4 and TRBJ1-1; D gene ambiguous. The CDR3 has 13 residues. Trimming cost V 5 bases and J 0 bases, with 7 bases left between them. The CDR3 protein is CASSRTMNTEAFF. The CDR3 coding sequence is TGTGCCAGCAGTCGCACAATGAACACTGAAGCTTTCTTT.

There are many counts of this clonotype. The chain employs TRBV4-2 and TRBJ1-6; D might be TRBD1 (5 bases). CDR1 is LGHNA and CDR2 is YNFKEQ in the germline V gene. The ends were cut back, 1 base at V and 6 bases at J, with 13 bases in the middle. CDR3 length: 16 residues. The CDR3 DNA is TGTGCCAGCAGCCAAGTCCCCGGGGGATTTAATTCACCCCTCCACTTT. It is translated as CASSQVPGGFNSPLHF.

The chain couples TRBV20-1 to TRBJ1-1; D unresolved. Germline CDR1 is DFQATT and CDR2 is SNEGSKA (reference sequence). CDR3 size: 17 residues. V lost 4 bases and J lost 2, with 23 bases in between. CDR3 sequence (DNA): TGCAGTGCTATCCTAGGCGGTATAGGTAAATTCAACACTGAAGCTTTCTTT. It yields the protein CSAILGGIGKFNTEAFF.

This clonotype appeared a few times. The rearrangement links TRBV9 to TRBJ2-6; D is unresolved. CDR3 length: 17 residues. Germline V gene data show CDR1 as SGDLS and CDR2 as YYNGEE. V was cut by 2 bases and J by 3 bases, with 15 bases left in between. Here the CDR3 reads CASSVSPIIFGANVLTF. The CDR3, as DNA: TGTGCCAGCAGCGTCAGCCCCATCATCTTTGGGGCCAACGTCCTGACTTTC.

This clonotype was detected ten times or more. The CDR3 sequence: CASNGGSRVNEQFF. In nucleotides, the CDR3 is TGTGCCAGCAACGGCGGTAGCAGGGTCAATGAGCAGTTCTTC. V and J are TRBV12-3 or TRBV12-4 and TRBJ2-1; a weak D match, TRBD1 (5 bases). Between the trimmed V and J ends, which lost 7 bases and 6 bases, there was a span of 16 bases. This CDR3 comprises 14 residues.

This clonotype was detected ten times or more. The rearrangement uses TRBV4-3 and TRBJ2-1; 10 bases agree with TRBD2. Germline CDR1 is LGHNA and CDR2 is YSLEER. CDR3 length: 16 residues. V shed 4 bases, J shed 4 bases, and the junction held 7 bases outside the gene matches. The CDR3 loop is CASSPLGLADYNEQFF. The CDR3 region has the DNA TGCGCCAGCAGCCCTCTCGGACTAGCGGATTACAATGAGCAGTTCTTC.

This clonotype has just a few counts. For the CDR3, the DNA is TGCGCCAGCAGACCGACACTACAAGAGACCCAGTACTTC. Its translation: CASRPTLQETQYF. The chain carries TRBV10-2 and TRBJ2-5; D gene uncertain. This CDR3 has 13 amino acids. V was clipped by 6 bases and J by 2 bases, with 10 bases between them. The germline V gene has CDR1 WSHSY and CDR2 SAAADI.

This clonotype was counted ten times or more. The chain combines TRBV29-1 with TRBJ1-2; 8 nucleotides agree with TRBD1. The CDR3 covers 15 residues. V shed 7 bases and J 4 bases; nucleotides not matched to a gene: 14. Per germline, CDR1 SQVTM and CDR2 ANQGSEA. The CDR3 is CSGKGGGTGAYGYTF. In DNA, the CDR3 is TGCAGCGGGAAAGGCGGGGGGACAGGAGCCTATGGCTACACCTTC. Complete variable domain (other parts from reference TRBV29-1 and TRBJ1-2): SAVISQKPSRDICQRGTSLTIQCQVDSQVTMMFWYRQQPGQSLTLIATANQGSEATYESGFVIDKFPISRPNLTFSTLTVSNMSPEDSSIYLCSGKGGGTGAYGYTFGSGTRLTVV.

This clonotype has a count of ten or more. The chain is built from TRBV3-1 and TRBJ2-7; D is ambiguous. Germline V gene lookup returns CDR1 LGHDT and CDR2 YNNKEL (reference sequence). The V end was cut by 0 bases, the J end by 4 bases, with 4 bases between. The CDR3 extends over 12 amino acids. Here the CDR3 DNA reads TGTGCCAGCAGCCAAGAGACGTACGAGCAGTACTTC. It is translated as CASSQETYEQYF.

This chain's CDR3 is CASSWEGGSNEKLFF. Here the CDR3 DNA reads TGTGCCAGCAGCTGGGAAGGGGGTTCTAATGAAAAACTGTTTTTT. V and J are TRBV7-2 and TRBJ1-4, with a tentative D call TRBD1 (6 bases). Trimming removed 4 bases from V and 3 bases from J, with 12 bases in between. Per the germline V gene, CDR1 is SGHTA and CDR2 is FQGNSA. The CDR3 runs 15 residues.

The chain employs TRBV7-9 and TRBJ2-5; 7 bases line up with TRBD1. This CDR3 comprises 13 residues. The ends lost 5 bases at V and 9 bases at J; junction bases unmatched: 9. Germline lookup yields CDR1 SEHNR and CDR2 FQNEAQ (reference sequence). The CDR3 DNA is TGTGCCAGCAGCGGCCCCGGGACAGTGGCCCAGTACTTC. This encodes CASSGPGTVAQYF.

V usage is TRBV28 and J usage is TRBJ1-2; a weak D match, TRBD1 (5 bases). V gave up 6 bases and J gave up 2 bases, with 13 bases separating them. This CDR3 contains 14 residues. CDR1 MDHEN and CDR2 SYDVKM come from the germline V gene. CDR3 region: CASRGSGPNYGYTF. In nucleotides, the CDR3 is TGTGCCAGCAGGGGGTCAGGGCCCAACTATGGCTACACCTTC.

The sample holds many counts of this clonotype. The chain carries TRBV29-1 and TRBJ2-5; D is ambiguous. The V gene lost 5 bases and the J gene lost 0 bases, with 7 bases spanning the gap. The CDR3 has 12 residues. From germline, CDR1 is SQVTM and CDR2 ANQGSEA. Written as DNA, the CDR3 is TGCAGCGTTATGGGGAACCAAGAGACCCAGTACTTC. Translating it yields CSVMGNQETQYF.

There are many counts of this clonotype. The rearrangement joins TRBV5-1 to TRBJ2-1; weak D call: TRBD1 (6 bases). The CDR3 runs 13 residues. Trimming stripped 8 bases from V and 7 bases from J, with 16 bases between. The germline CDR1 and CDR2 sequences are SGHRS and YFSETQ. The CDR3 coding sequence is TGCGCCAGGACCCCCAGGACAGCTAATGAGCAGTTCTTC. Its protein product is CARTPRTANEQFF.

At least ten counts were recorded for this clonotype. This sequence joins TRBV24-1 and TRBJ2-7; 7 bases fit TRBD2. Germline CDR1 and CDR2: KGHDR and SFDVKD. There are 12 residues in the CDR3. V was pared by 6 bases and J by 9 bases, with 7 bases of the junction left unmatched. The CDR3 nucleotides read TGTGCCACCAGTTTGGGGACGGGGGGGCAGTACTTC. Encoded protein: CATSLGTGGQYF.